This T cell receptor beta chain was recovered during a study of OX40 agonist ivuxolimab in advanced cancers. Study-level background: Clinicians treated patients with ivuxolimab, an agonistic anti-OX40 (CD134) antibody. Findings and limits, study-wide: By week 6 at 0.1 to 3.0 mg/kg, blood CD4+ and CD8+ T cells had expanded clonally. Among the least clonally expanded were partial responders at 0.1-3.0 mg/kg.

Of note for this clone: Its target is not known.

Only in-frame clones appear in the TCRdb table, and some are missing; sequencing was by immunoSEQ multiplex PCR. Counted here are under 70,000 clones, about nine tenths occurring once; the ten biggest clones make up roughly 2%. CDR1 SGHRS and CDR2 YFSETQ come from the germline V gene. The CDR3 is 15 residues long. V dropped 4 bases and J dropped 1; count of bases not matched to a gene: 4. The receptor's source is an adult with an advanced solid tumor such as melanoma, head and neck, liver or kidney cancer. Sequencing used CD4+ or CD8+ T cells sorted from blood, obtained in a trial of the OX40 agonist ivuxolimab. The V and J genes are TRBV5-1 and TRBJ1-1; 10 nucleotides agree with TRBD1. DNA of the CDR3: TGCGCCAGCAGCCATCGGACAGGGGGGAACACTGAAGCTTTCTTT. Residues: CASSHRTGGNTEAFF.